These 22 T cell receptor beta chains originate from one sample sequenced in a study of molecular identifiers for immune sequencing clone quantification. Using its own MiXCR run on the PCR reads, TCRdb lists one record per CDR3 protein. The table has just over 35,000 distinct CDR3 sequences, around 18% seen once. The sequenced sample was naive CD8+ T cells from blood, with Jurkat cell RNA spiked in. Subset denoted: FACS-sorted CD8+CD4-CCR7+CD45RA+ naive T cells. The receptors shown here come from a human donor in good health. Some libraries in this study had Jurkat cell RNA spiked in.

This clonotype showed up many times. This chain connects TRBV15 to TRBJ1-5; 8 bases are a match to TRBD1. V lost 5 bases to trimming and J lost 2 bases; unmatched junction nucleotides: 2. Germline V gene lookup returns CDR1 LNHNV and CDR2 YYDKDF (reference sequence). This CDR3 has 14 amino acids. Here the CDR3 reads CATSATGGNQPQHF. Written as DNA, the CDR3 is TGTGCCACCAGCGCGACAGGGGGCAATCAGCCCCAGCATTTT.

This clonotype was observed many times. CDR3 nucleotide sequence: TGTGCCAGCAGGACTAGCGGGATGCACAATGAGCAGTTCTTC. Amino acid sequence: CASRTSGMHNEQFF. The chain joins TRBV7-6 to TRBJ2-1; 11 nucleotides match TRBD2. V was pared by 6 bases and J by 5 bases, with 3 bases of the junction left unmatched. The CDR3 length is 14 residues. The germline gives CDR1 SGHVS, CDR2 FNYEAQ.

This clonotype was observed many times. The chain is built from TRBV7-9 and TRBJ1-5; TRBD1 might be the D (5 bases). Germline V gene sequence: CDR1 SEHNR, CDR2 FQNEAQ (reference sequence). V was shortened by 5 bases and J by 1 base, with 9 bases between the two germline ends. The CDR3 has 14 residues. CDR3 DNA: TGTGCCAGCAGCCGTACAGGAAGCAATCAGCCCCAGCATTTT. Its translation: CASSRTGSNQPQHF.

About this clonotype: Given a much more abundant clone one base away, this may be a read error. The chain has TRBV28 and TRBJ2-6, with D perhaps TRBD1 (5 bases). Germline loops: CDR1 MDHEN, CDR2 SYDVKM. The CDR3 is 13 amino acids. CDR3 sequence: CASSPSGANILTF. DNA for the CDR3: TGTGCCAGCAGTCCCTCTGGGGCCAACATCCTGACTTTC.

A few counts support this clonotype. V is TRBV10-3 and J is TRBJ2-2; D may be TRBD1 (5 bases). The CDR3 is 14 amino acids. Germline CDR1 reads ENHRY; CDR2 reads SYGVKD. V was shortened by 6 bases and J by 6 bases, with 14 bases between the two germline ends. The CDR3 reads CAISAAGYPGELFF. CDR3 DNA sequence: TGTGCCATCAGCGCCGCAGGGTACCCCGGGGAGCTGTTTTTT.

This clonotype occurred many times. J is TRBJ1-5 and V is TRBV27; D unresolved. CDR1 is MNHEY and CDR2 is SMNVEV in the germline V gene (reference sequence). The germline V and J ends were trimmed by 4 bases and 6 bases, with 16 bases remaining between them. The CDR3 loop spans 15 amino acids. CDR3 protein: CASSSLVGIGQPQHF. CDR3 DNA: TGTGCCAGCAGTTCCTTGGTAGGGATCGGTCAGCCCCAGCATTTT.

The sample holds many counts of this clonotype. The rearrangement links TRBV27 to TRBJ2-3; TRBD2 might be the D (5 bases). V lost 3 bases and J 4 bases, leaving 8 bases between the germline ends. There are 13 residues in the CDR3. CDR1 and CDR2 from the germline V gene are MNHEY and SMNVEV (reference sequence). This CDR3 is CASSFFSADTQYF. DNA for the CDR3: TGTGCCAGCAGTTTTTTTAGCGCAGATACGCAGTATTTT.

Concerning this clonotype: This may come from a read error, since a much larger clone is one base off. V usage is TRBV7-3 and J usage is TRBJ2-7; D gene uncertain. Germline V lookup: CDR1 SGHTA, CDR2 FQGTGA. The CDR3 length is 13 residues. CDR3 loop: CANSDGPYGEQYF. The CDR3, as DNA: TGTGCCAACAGCGACGGACCATACGGGGAGCAGTACTTC.

This clonotype was found a few times. The chain joins TRBV7-2 to TRBJ2-2; a possible D gene is TRBD1 (5 bases). Trimming removed 2 bases from V and 5 bases from J, with 18 bases in between. This CDR3 spans 17 amino acids. Germline loops: CDR1 SGHTA, CDR2 FQGNSA. CDR3 loop: CASSLPRLGVRTGELFF. As DNA, the CDR3 is TGTGCCAGCAGCTTACCGCGGCTAGGGGTTCGAACCGGGGAGCTGTTTTTT.

A few counts support this clonotype. The V gene is TRBV27, the J gene TRBJ2-7; TRBD2 matches 7 bases. The CDR3 covers 16 residues. V gave up 6 bases and J gave up 3 bases; unmatched junction bases: 14. Germline lookup yields CDR1 MNHEY and CDR2 SMNVEV (reference sequence). The CDR3 DNA reads as TGTGCCAGCAGCACCGTCCCGGGAGGTGCCGACTACGAGCAGTACTTC. It encodes CASSTVPGGADYEQYF.

This clonotype occurred many times. J is TRBJ1-6 and V is TRBV27; no clear D. Germline V gives CDR1 MNHEY, CDR2 SMNVEV (reference sequence). The germline V and J ends were trimmed by 8 bases and 10 bases, with 18 bases remaining between them. This CDR3 is built from 14 residues. The CDR3 region is CASSPGSTTSPLHF. CDR3 DNA: TGTGCCAGCTCCCCGGGCAGTACTACCTCACCCCTCCACTTT.

In this sample, this clonotype turned up many times. The chain is built from TRBV7-9 and TRBJ2-3, with D tentatively TRBD2 (7 bases). The CDR3 has 19 amino acids. Germline lookup yields CDR1 SEHNR and CDR2 FQNEAQ (reference sequence). V was pared by 3 bases and J by 2 bases, with 24 bases between. CDR3 DNA sequence: TGTGCCAGCAGCTTTTCTTACGGTTTGGGGAGGGGGGTCACAGATACGCAGTATTTT. Translated, it gives CASSFSYGLGRGVTDTQYF.

In this sample, this clonotype turned up many times. The chain uses TRBV10-3 and TRBJ2-2; D might be TRBD1 (7 bases). The CDR3 totals 15 residues. V was pared by 4 bases and J by 4 bases, with 13 bases between. CDR1 ENHRY and CDR2 SYGVKD come from the germline V gene. The CDR3 bases are TGTGCCATCAGTGCCAGGGGGGATTTCACCGGGGAGCTGTTTTTT. Protein sequence: CAISARGDFTGELFF.

This clonotype was seen many times. The V call is TRBV12-3 or TRBV12-4, the J call TRBJ1-2, with D hard to call. The CDR3 contains 13 residues. V was clipped by 10 bases and J by 2 bases, with 14 bases between them. The CDR3 DNA reads TGTGCCACCGGCCTTTCGGAAAACTATGGCTACACCTTC. It specifies CATGLSENYGYTF.

This clonotype was detected many times. The chain has TRBV7-3 and TRBJ2-1; D might be TRBD1 or TRBD2, each matching 5 bases. V lost 2 bases, J lost 9 bases, and 14 bases lay in between. The germline CDR1 and CDR2 sequences are SGHTA and FQGTGA. The CDR3 covers 14 residues. The CDR3 is CASSLGLTEGEQFF. In DNA form, the CDR3 reads TGTGCCAGCAGCTTAGGACTGACAGAAGGTGAGCAGTTCTTC.

This clonotype was counted at least ten times. V usage is TRBV10-2 and J usage is TRBJ2-7, with 11 bases that match TRBD2. The CDR3 is 18 residues long. J lost 0 bases, V lost 3 bases, and 10 bases had no gene match. From germline, CDR1 is WSHSY and CDR2 SAAADI. For the CDR3, the DNA is TGCGCCAGCAGTGAAATAGCGGGAGGGTGGGTTGGCTCCTACGAGCAGTACTTC. Translation gives CASSEIAGGWVGSYEQYF.

This clonotype came up many times. The CDR3 nucleotides are TGCGCCAGCAGCCACACAGCGAGAAACACCGGGGAGCTGTTTTTT. Its protein is CASSHTARNTGELFF. V gene TRBV4-1 combines with J gene TRBJ2-2; no clear D gene. The CDR3 is 15 amino acids. Germline CDR1 and CDR2: MGHRA and YSYEKL. Trimming shortened V by 3 bases and J by 2 bases, and 10 bases separated the two germline ends.

In regard to this clonotype: Just one base apart from a much larger clone, this may be a read error. J is TRBJ2-1 and V is TRBV7-2; TRBD2 matches at 9 bases. CDR3 length: 15 residues. V lost 3 bases, J lost 4 bases, and 4 bases stayed unmatched. Germline V gene sequence: CDR1 SGHTA, CDR2 FQGNSA. DNA of the CDR3: TGTGCCAGCAGCTTCAGCGGGAGGTCGTACAATGAGCAGTTCTTC. Translated: CASSFSGRSYNEQFF.

In its sample, this clonotype was seen many times. The chain combines TRBV7-2 with TRBJ2-7; 7 nucleotides agree with TRBD2. The V gene end was trimmed by 2 bases and the J gene end by 1 base; junction bases not matched to a gene: 2. Per germline, CDR1 SGHTA and CDR2 FQGNSA. The length of the CDR3 is 14 residues. The DNA of the CDR3 is TGTGCCAGCAGCTTATGGGAGGGGTCCTACGAGCAGTACTTC. Amino acid sequence: CASSLWEGSYEQYF.

As for this clonotype: Given a much more abundant clone one base away, this may be a read error. The V gene is TRBV5-5, the J gene TRBJ1-5, with a possible D match to TRBD1 (6 bases). Germline V gene lookup returns CDR1 SGHKS and CDR2 YYEKEE (reference sequence). CDR3 length: 16 amino acids. CDR3 amino acids: CTSSHVAQGSNQPQHF. The CDR3 DNA is TGTACCAGCAGCCATGTAGCACAGGGTAGCAATCAGCCCCAGCATTTT.

This clonotype was picked up many times. The CDR3 protein is CSARDRLYLYGGDTQYF. For the CDR3, the DNA is TGCAGTGCTAGAGATAGACTGTACCTCTACGGCGGAGATACGCAGTATTTT. The rearrangement joins TRBV20-1 to TRBJ2-3, with D uncertain. Germline V gene sequence: CDR1 DFQATT, CDR2 SNEGSKA (reference sequence). The ends were cut back, 0 bases at V and 5 bases at J, with 21 bases in the middle. This CDR3 has 17 amino acids.

This clonotype was counted only a few times. This rearrangement joins TRBV19 to TRBJ2-2, with D unclear. The CDR3 sequence is 13 residues long. V gave up 1 base and J gave up 4 bases, with 4 bases separating them. Germline loops: CDR1 LNHDA, CDR2 SQIVND (reference sequence). As DNA, the CDR3 is TGTGCCAGTAGTATAGTCCGCACCGGGGAGCTGTTTTTT. As protein: CASSIVRTGELFF.